This T cell receptor (beta chain) was captured by sequencing in a study of T cells after posttransplantation cyclophosphamide. Broader study findings: Tissue-infiltrating T cells from skin or gut overlapped little with blood T cells.

Trimming took 4 bases from V and 3 from J, leaving 11 bases between them. The CDR3 length is 14 residues. Germline lookup yields CDR1 SGHKS and CDR2 YYEKEE (reference sequence). Sequencing used immunoSEQ multiplex PCR; TCRdb keeps in-frame clones, though not all of them. The table has under 3,500 clones, almost 75% seen once. Remarks on this clone: Its antigen is still unknown.

The source material was PBMCs. The clonotype originates from a man aged 30 to 39 with a blood cancer, CMV-positive, and with a related stem cell donor. The rearrangement joins TRBV5-5 to TRBJ1-5, with D perhaps TRBD1 (6 bases). CDR3 sequence (DNA): TGTGCCAGCAGCAGGGGGTCCTACAATCAGCCCCAGCATTTT. This codes for CASSRGSYNQPQHF. Variable domain in full (rest from reference TRBV5-5 and TRBJ1-5): DAGVTQSPTHLIKTRGQQVTLRCSPISGHKSVSWYQQVLGQGPQFIFQYYEKEERGRGNFPDRFSARQFPNYSSELNVNALLLGDSALYLCASSRGSYNQPQHFGDGTRLSIL.